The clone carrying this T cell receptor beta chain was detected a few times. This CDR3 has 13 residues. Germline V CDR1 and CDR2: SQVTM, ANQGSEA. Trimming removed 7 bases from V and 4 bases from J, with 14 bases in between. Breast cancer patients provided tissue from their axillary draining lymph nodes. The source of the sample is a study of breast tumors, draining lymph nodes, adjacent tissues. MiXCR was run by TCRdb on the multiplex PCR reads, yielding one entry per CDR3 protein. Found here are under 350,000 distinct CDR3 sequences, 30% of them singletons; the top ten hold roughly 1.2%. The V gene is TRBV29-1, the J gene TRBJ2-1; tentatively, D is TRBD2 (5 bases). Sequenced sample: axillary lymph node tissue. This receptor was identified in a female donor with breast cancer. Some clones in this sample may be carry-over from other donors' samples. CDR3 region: CSGHKTGYNEQFF. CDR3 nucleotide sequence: TGCAGCGGACACAAGACGGGATACAATGAGCAGTTCTTC.